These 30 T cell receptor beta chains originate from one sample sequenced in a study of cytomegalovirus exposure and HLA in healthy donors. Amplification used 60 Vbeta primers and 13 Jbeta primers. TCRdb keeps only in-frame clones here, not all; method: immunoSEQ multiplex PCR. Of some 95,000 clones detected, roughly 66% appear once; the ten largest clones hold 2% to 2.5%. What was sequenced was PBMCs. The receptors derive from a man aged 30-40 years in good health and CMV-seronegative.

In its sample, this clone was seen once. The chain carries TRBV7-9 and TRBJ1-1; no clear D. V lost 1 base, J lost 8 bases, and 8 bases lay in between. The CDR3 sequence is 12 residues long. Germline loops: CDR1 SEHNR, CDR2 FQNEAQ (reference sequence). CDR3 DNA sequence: TGTGCCAGCAGCTTAGGACAATCGGAAGCTTTCTTT. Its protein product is CASSLGQSEAFF.

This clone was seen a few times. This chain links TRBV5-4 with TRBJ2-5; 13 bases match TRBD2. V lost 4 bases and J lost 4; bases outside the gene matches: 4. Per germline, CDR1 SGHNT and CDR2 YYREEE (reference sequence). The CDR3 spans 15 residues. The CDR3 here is CASSSGLAGVETQYF. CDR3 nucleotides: TGTGCCAGCAGCAGTGGACTAGCGGGGGTAGAGACCCAGTACTTC.

For the CDR3, the DNA is TGTGCCACCAAACCAGGGTTTCCCGGGGAGCTGTTTTTT. Amino acids: CATKPGFPGELFF. This sequence joins TRBV6-5 and TRBJ2-2; D is perhaps TRBD1 (5 bases). Germline loops: CDR1 MNHEY, CDR2 SVGAGI. Deletions cut 10 bases from V and 6 bases from J, with 15 bases between. This CDR3 region has 13 residues.

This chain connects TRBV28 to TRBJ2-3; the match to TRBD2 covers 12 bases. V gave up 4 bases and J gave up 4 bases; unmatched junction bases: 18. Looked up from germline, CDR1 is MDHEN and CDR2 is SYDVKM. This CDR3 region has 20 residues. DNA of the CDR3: TGTGCCAGCAGTTCATATTACCTTCGGGCTAGCGGGAGGGCCCCAGATACGCAGTATTTT. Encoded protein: CASSSYYLRASGRAPDTQYF.

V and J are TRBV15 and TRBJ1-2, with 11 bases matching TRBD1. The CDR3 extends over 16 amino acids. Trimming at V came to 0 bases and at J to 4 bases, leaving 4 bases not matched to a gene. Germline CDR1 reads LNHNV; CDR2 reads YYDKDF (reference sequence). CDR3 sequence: CATSRDGTGGIYGYTF. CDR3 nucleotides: TGTGCCACCAGCAGAGATGGGACAGGGGGAATCTATGGCTACACCTTC.

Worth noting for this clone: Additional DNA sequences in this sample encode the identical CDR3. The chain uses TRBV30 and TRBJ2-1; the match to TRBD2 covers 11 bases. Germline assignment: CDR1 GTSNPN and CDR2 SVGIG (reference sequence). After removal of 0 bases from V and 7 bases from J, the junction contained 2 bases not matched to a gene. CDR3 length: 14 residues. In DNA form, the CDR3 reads TGTGCCTGGAGTGTACCTAGCGGGAGGAATGAGCAGTTCTTC. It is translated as CAWSVPSGRNEQFF.

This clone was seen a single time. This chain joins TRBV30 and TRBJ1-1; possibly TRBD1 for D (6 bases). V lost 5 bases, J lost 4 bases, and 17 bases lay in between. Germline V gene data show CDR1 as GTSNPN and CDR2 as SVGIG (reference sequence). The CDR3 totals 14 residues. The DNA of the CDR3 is TGTGCCTGGGAGTACGTGAACAGGGCCACTGAAGCTTTCTTT. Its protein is CAWEYVNRATEAFF. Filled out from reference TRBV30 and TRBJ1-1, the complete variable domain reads SQTIHQWPATLVQPVGSPLSLECTVEGTSNPNLYWYRQAAGRGLQLLFYSVGIGQISSEVPQNLSASRPQDRQFILSSKKLLLSDSGFYLCAWEYVNRATEAFFGQGTRLTVV.

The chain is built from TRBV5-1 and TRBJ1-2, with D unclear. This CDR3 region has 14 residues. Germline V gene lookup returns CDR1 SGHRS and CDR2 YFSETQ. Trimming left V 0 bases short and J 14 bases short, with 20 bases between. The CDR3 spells CASSLAGEGSFWTF. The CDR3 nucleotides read TGCGCCAGCAGCTTGGCCGGGGAGGGTTCTTTCTGGACCTTC.

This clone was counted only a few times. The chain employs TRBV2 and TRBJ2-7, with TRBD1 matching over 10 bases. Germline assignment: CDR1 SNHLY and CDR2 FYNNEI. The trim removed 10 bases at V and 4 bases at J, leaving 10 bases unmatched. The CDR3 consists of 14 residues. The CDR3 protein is CATYTWTGGYEQYF. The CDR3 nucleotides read TGTGCCACCTATACGTGGACAGGGGGTTACGAGCAGTACTTC.

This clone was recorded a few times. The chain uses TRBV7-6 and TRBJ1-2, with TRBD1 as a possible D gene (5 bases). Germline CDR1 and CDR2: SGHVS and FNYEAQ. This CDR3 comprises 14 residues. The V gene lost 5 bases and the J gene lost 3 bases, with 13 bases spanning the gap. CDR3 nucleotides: TGTGCCAGCAGCCCCGTCAGGGAGGACTATGGCTACACCTTC. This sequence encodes CASSPVREDYGYTF.

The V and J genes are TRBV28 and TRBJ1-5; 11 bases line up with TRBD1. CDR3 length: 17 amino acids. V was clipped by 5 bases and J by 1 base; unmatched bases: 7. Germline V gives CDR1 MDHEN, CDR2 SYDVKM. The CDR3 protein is CASSIGQGAWSNQPQHF. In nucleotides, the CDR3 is TGTGCCAGCAGTATCGGACAGGGGGCGTGGAGCAATCAGCCCCAGCATTTT.

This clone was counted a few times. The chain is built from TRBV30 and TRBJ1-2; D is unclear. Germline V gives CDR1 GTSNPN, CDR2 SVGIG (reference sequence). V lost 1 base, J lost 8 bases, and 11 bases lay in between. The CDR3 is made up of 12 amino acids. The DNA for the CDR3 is TGTGCCTGGAGTGCGGGTATATACGGCTACACCTTC. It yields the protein CAWSAGIYGYTF. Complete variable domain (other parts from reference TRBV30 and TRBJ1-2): SQTIHQWPATLVQPVGSPLSLECTVEGTSNPNLYWYRQAAGRGLQLLFYSVGIGQISSEVPQNLSASRPQDRQFILSSKKLLLSDSGFYLCAWSAGIYGYTFGSGTRLTVV.

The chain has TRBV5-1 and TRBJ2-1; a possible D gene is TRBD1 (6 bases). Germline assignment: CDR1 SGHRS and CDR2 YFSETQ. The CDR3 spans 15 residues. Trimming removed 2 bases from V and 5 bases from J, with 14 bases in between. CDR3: CASSFLGARDNEQFF. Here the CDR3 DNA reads TGCGCCAGCAGCTTTCTGGGGGCGCGGGACAATGAGCAGTTCTTC. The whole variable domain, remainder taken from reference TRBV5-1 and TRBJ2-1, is KAGVTQTPRYLIKTRGQQVTLSCSPISGHRSVSWYQQTPGQGLQFLFEYFSETQRNKGNFPGRFSGRQFSNSRSEMNVSTLELGDSALYLCASSFLGARDNEQFFGPGTRLTVL.

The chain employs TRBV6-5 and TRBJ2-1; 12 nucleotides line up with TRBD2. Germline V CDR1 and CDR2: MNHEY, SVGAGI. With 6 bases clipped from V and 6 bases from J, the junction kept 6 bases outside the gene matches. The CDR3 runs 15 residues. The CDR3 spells CASRRLAGAFNEQFF. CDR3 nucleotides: TGTGCCAGCAGGAGACTAGCGGGAGCATTCAATGAGCAGTTCTTC.

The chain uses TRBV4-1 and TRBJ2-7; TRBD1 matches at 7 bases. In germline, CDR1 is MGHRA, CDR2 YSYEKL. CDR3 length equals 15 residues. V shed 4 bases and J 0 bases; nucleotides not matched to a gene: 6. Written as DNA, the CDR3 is TGCGCCAGCAGCCGCACGACAGGGAGCTCCTACGAGCAGTACTTC. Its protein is CASSRTTGSSYEQYF.

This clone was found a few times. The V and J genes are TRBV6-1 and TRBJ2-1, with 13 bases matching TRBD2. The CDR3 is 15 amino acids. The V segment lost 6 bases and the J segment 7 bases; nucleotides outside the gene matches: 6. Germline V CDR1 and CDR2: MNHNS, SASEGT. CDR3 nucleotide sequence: TGTGCCAGCAGAATAGGACTAGCGGGAGAGAATGAGCAGTTCTTC. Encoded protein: CASRIGLAGENEQFF.

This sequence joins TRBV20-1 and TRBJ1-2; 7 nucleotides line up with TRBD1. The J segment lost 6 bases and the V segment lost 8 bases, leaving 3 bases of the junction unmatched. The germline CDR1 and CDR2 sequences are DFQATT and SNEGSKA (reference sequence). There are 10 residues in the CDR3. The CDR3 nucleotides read TGCAGTTCACAGGGGAATGGCTACACCTTC. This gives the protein CSSQGNGYTF.

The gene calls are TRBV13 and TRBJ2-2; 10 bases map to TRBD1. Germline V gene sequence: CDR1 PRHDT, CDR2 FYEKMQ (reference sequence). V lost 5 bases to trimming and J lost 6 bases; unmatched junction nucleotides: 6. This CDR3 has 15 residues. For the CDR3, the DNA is TGTGCCAGCAGCCCGACAGGGGGCGGGTCCGGGGAGCTGTTTTTT. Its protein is CASSPTGGGSGELFF.

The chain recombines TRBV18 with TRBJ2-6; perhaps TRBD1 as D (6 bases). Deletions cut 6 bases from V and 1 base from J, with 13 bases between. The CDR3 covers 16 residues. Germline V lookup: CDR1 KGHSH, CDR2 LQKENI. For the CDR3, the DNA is TGTGCCAGCTCCGGGACACCTATATCTGGGGCCAACGTCCTGACTTTC. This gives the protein CASSGTPISGANVLTF.

CDR3 loop: CASSLVRGTTEAFF. CDR3 in DNA: TGTGCCAGCAGCTTAGTGCGGGGCACGACTGAAGCTTTCTTT. The chain couples TRBV7-8 to TRBJ1-1; a possible D gene is TRBD1 (5 bases). This CDR3 has 14 residues. Germline V gene lookup returns CDR1 SGHVS and CDR2 FQNEAQ. Trimming removed 1 base at V and 5 bases at J, with 11 bases between.

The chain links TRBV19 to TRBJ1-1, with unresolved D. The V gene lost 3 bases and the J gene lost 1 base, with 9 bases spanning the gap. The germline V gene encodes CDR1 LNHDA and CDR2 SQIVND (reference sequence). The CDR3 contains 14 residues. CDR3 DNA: TGTGCCAGTAGTATGGCAGTCGCGAACACTGAAGCTTTCTTT. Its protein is CASSMAVANTEAFF. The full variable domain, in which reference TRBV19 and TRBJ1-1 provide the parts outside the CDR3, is DGGITQSPKYLFRKEGQNVTLSCEQNLNHDAMYWYRQDPGQGLRLIYYSQIVNDFQKGDIAEGYSVSREKKESFPLTVTSAQKNPTAFYLCASSMAVANTEAFFGQGTRLTVV.

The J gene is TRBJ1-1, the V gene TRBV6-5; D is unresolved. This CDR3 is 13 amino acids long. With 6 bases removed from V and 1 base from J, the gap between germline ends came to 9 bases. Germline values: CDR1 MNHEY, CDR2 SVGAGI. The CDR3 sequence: CASSPVANTEAFF. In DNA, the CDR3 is TGTGCCAGCAGCCCCGTGGCGAACACTGAAGCTTTCTTT.

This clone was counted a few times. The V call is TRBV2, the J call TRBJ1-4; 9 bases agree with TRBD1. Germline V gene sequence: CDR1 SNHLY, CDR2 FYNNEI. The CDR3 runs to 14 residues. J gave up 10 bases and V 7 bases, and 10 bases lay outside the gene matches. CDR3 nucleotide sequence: TGTGCCAGCACGGTGGGGACAGGGACAGGAAAACTGTTTTTT. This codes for CASTVGTGTGKLFF.

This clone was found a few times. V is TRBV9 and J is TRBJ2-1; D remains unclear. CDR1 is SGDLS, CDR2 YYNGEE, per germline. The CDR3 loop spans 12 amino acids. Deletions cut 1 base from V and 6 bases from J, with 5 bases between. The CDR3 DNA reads TGTGCCAGCAGCGTATTGGCCAATGAGCAGTTCTTC. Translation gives CASSVLANEQFF.

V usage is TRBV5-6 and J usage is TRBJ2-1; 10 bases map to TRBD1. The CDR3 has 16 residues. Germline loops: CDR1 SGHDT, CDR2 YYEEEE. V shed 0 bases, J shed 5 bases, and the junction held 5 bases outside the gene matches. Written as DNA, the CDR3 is TGTGCCAGCAGCTTGGCCGGGACAGGGGCGAACAATGAGCAGTTCTTC. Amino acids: CASSLAGTGANNEQFF.

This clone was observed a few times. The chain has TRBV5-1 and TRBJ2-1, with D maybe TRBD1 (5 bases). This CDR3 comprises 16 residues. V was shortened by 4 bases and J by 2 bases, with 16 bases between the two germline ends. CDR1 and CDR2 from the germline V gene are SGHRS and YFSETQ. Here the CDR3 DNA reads TGCGCCAGCAGCGGAACCACAGGCGCGACCTACAATGAGCAGTTCTTC. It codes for CASSGTTGATYNEQFF.

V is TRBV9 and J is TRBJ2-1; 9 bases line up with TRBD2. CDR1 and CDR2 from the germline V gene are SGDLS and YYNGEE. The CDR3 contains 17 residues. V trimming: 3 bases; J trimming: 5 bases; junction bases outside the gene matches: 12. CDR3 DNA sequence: TGTGCCAGCAGCGCTCTCCCTAGCGGGACCCTTGACAATGAGCAGTTCTTC. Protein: CASSALPSGTLDNEQFF.

The CDR3 sequence: CASRPDRGPGQPQHF. CDR3 in DNA: TGTGCCAGCAGACCCGACAGGGGGCCCGGTCAGCCCCAGCATTTT. The chain joins TRBV6-5 to TRBJ1-5, with 10 nucleotides matching TRBD1. Germline V gene data show CDR1 as MNHEY and CDR2 as SVGAGI. V lost 6 bases to trimming and J lost 6 bases; unmatched junction nucleotides: 8. The CDR3 has 15 amino acids.

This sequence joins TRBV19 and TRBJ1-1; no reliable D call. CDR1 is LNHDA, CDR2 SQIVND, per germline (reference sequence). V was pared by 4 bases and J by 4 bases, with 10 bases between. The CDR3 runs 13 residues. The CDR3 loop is CASSRSPRTEAFF. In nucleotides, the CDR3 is TGTGCCAGTAGTAGGAGTCCGCGCACTGAAGCTTTCTTT.

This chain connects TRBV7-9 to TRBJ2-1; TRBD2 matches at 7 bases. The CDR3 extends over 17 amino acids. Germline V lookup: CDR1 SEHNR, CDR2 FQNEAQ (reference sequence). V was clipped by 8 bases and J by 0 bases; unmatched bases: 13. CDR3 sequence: CASPESGGGLSYNEQFF. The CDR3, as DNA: TGTGCCAGCCCGGAAAGTGGCGGGGGACTCTCCTACAATGAGCAGTTCTTC.